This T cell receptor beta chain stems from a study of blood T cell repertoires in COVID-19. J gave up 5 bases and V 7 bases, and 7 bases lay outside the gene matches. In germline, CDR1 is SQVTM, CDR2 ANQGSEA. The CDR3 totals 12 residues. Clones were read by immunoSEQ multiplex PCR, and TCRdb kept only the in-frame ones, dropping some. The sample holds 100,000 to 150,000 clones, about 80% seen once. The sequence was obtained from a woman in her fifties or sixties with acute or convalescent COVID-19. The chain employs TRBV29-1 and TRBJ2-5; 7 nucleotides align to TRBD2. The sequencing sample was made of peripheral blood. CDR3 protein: CSAGGGSETQYF. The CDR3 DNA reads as TGCAGCGCTGGGGGGGGAAGCGAGACCCAGTACTTC.